This passage covers 32 T cell receptor beta chains from one sample sequenced in a study of early T cells in non-severe SARS-CoV-2 infection. TCRdb redid the calling of the 5' RACE reads with MiXCR, one entry per CDR3 protein. Of 36,000 or so distinct CDR3 sequences in the sample, around 4% were seen once. Sequencing input: whole blood. All receptors come from an adult who was a healthcare worker with PCR-confirmed SARS-CoV-2 infection or an uninfected control (not recorded which).

There are many counts of this clonotype. V is TRBV3-1 and J is TRBJ2-1, with a possible D match to TRBD2 (6 bases). The length of the CDR3 is 12 residues. The V gene lost 4 bases and the J gene lost 9 bases, with 10 bases spanning the gap. CDR1 and CDR2 (germline): LGHDT, YNNKEL (reference sequence). The CDR3 loop is CASSPMGGEQFF. DNA of the CDR3: TGTGCCAGCAGCCCTATGGGGGGTGAGCAGTTCTTC.

In its sample, this clonotype was seen many times. The chain carries TRBV2 and TRBJ2-3; D is perhaps TRBD2 (6 bases). Germline loops: CDR1 SNHLY, CDR2 FYNNEI. There are 12 residues in the CDR3. Trimming took 8 bases from V and 6 from J, leaving 12 bases between them. CDR3 in DNA: TGTGCCAGCGTTGAGGGGAGGGATACGCAGTATTTT. Protein: CASVEGRDTQYF.

This clonotype was seen a handful of times. CDR3 nucleotide sequence: TGTGCCAGCAGCTTAGGCCTCGACAGTGGCCAAGAGACCCAGTACTTC. Translated, it gives CASSLGLDSGQETQYF. The J gene is TRBJ2-5, the V gene TRBV11-3; perhaps TRBD1 as D (5 bases). Germline V gene data show CDR1 as SGHNT and CDR2 as YENEEA. Trimming pared 1 base from V and 1 base from J, leaving 13 bases between. This CDR3 has 16 residues.

This clonotype was observed many times. The chain employs TRBV7-9 and TRBJ2-1, with D perhaps matching TRBD2 (6 bases). V lost 6 bases and J lost 9, with 12 bases in between. CDR1 is SEHNR, CDR2 FQNEAQ, per germline (reference sequence). The CDR3 sequence is 12 residues long. The CDR3 sequence: CASRPDGGEQFF. The CDR3 nucleotides read TGTGCCAGCAGGCCTGACGGGGGTGAGCAGTTCTTC.

This clonotype was detected only a few times. The V and J genes are TRBV9 and TRBJ2-3, with 9 positions matching TRBD1. Germline-derived CDR1 and CDR2 are SGDLS and YYNGEE. The ends lost 4 bases at V and 2 bases at J; junction bases unmatched: 5. The CDR3 has 15 amino acids. In DNA form, the CDR3 reads TGTGCCAGCAGCTTACGGACAGGGGTCACAGATACGCAGTATTTT. This encodes CASSLRTGVTDTQYF. Together with reference TRBV9 and TRBJ2-3, the CDR3 gives the full variable domain: DSGVTQTPKHLITATGQRVTLRCSPRSGDLSVYWYQQSLDQGLQFLIQYYNGEERAKGNILERFSAQQFPDLHSELNLSSLELGDSALYFCASSLRTGVTDTQYFGPGTRLTVL.

The CDR3 is CATSDLVPGQGRTEAFF. The DNA for the CDR3 is TGTGCCACCAGTGATTTAGTACCGGGACAGGGGAGGACTGAAGCTTTCTTT. The chain combines TRBV24-1 with TRBJ1-1; 10 bases are shared with TRBD1. Germline loops: CDR1 KGHDR, CDR2 SFDVKD. The trim removed 1 base at V and 5 bases at J, leaving 9 bases unmatched. This CDR3 region has 17 residues.

This clonotype was seen at least ten times. This rearrangement joins TRBV20-1 to TRBJ1-5, with 11 bases matching TRBD1. The CDR3 contains 16 residues. V dropped 0 bases and J dropped 6; count of bases not matched to a gene: 7. CDR1 is DFQATT and CDR2 is SNEGSKA in the germline V gene (reference sequence). CDR3 bases: TGCAGTGCTAGAGAAACCGGACAGGGGGCTGGTCAGCCCCAGCATTTT. Amino acids: CSARETGQGAGQPQHF.

This clonotype has a count of ten or more. V and J are TRBV12-5 and TRBJ2-5, with D perhaps TRBD2 (5 bases). In germline, CDR1 is LGHNT, CDR2 FRNRAP. V was trimmed by 2 bases and J by 1 base, leaving 8 bases between them. The CDR3 runs 14 residues. This CDR3 is CASGLNLAQETQYF. Here the CDR3 DNA reads TGTGCTAGTGGTTTGAATCTAGCCCAAGAGACCCAGTACTTC.

A word on this clonotype: Just one base apart from a much larger clone, this may be a read error. The chain links TRBV5-1 to TRBJ2-1; TRBD2 matches 14 bases. Germline V gene data show CDR1 as SGHRS and CDR2 as YFSETQ. CDR3 length equals 14 residues. CDR3 in DNA: TGCGTCACCTCGGGACTAGCGGGAGTCAATGAGCAGTTCTTC. Translating gives CVTSGLAGVNEQFF.

The table lists this clonotype with a few counts. This rearrangement joins TRBV7-9 to TRBJ2-5, with unresolved D. Trimming left V 1 base short and J 3 bases short, with 6 bases between. This CDR3 has 13 amino acids. The germline V gene has CDR1 SEHNR and CDR2 FQNEAQ (reference sequence). The CDR3 nucleotides read TGTGCCAGCAGCTTAGAAAATGAAGAGACCCAGTACTTC. Its translation is CASSLENEETQYF.

This clonotype was seen many times. The chain uses TRBV20-1 and TRBJ2-3; 11 positions agree with TRBD2. CDR3 length equals 18 residues. Germline CDR1 is DFQATT and CDR2 is SNEGSKA (reference sequence). V was pared by 0 bases and J by 4 bases, with 12 bases of the junction left unmatched. In DNA, the CDR3 is TGCAGTGCTAGAGATTGGGTAGCGGGAGGGCCTCGCGCAGATACGCAGTATTTT. This translates into CSARDWVAGGPRADTQYF.

This clonotype was seen repeatedly, ten times or more. The chain links TRBV24-1 to TRBJ2-2, with D hard to call. There are 15 residues in the CDR3. Germline CDR1 KGHDR, CDR2 SFDVKD. V was pared by 4 bases and J by 4 bases, with 12 bases between. CDR3 DNA sequence: TGTGCCACCAGTGAACCCGCCACCGGCACCGGGGAGCTGTTTTTT. This translates into CATSEPATGTGELFF.

This clonotype was seen many times. This chain joins TRBV5-1 and TRBJ1-5, with D perhaps matching TRBD1 (5 bases). Germline V gene sequence: CDR1 SGHRS, CDR2 YFSETQ. V was cut by 4 bases and J by 7 bases, with 21 bases left in between. This CDR3 spans 16 amino acids. In DNA, the CDR3 is TGCGCCAGCAGCCTCCCTTCCGGGGGAAGGCGCCAGCCCCAGCATTTT. Translating gives CASSLPSGGRRQPQHF.

The chain combines TRBV28 with TRBJ1-5, with 7 bases matching TRBD1. The CDR3 length is 14 residues. V shed 1 base and J 5 bases; nucleotides not matched to a gene: 2. From germline, CDR1 is MDHEN and CDR2 SYDVKM. The CDR3 region is CASSLSGGHQPQHF. The CDR3 nucleotides read TGTGCCAGCAGTTTATCAGGGGGACATCAGCCCCAGCATTTT.

This clonotype was seen at least ten times. The chain's CDR3 is CASSNTPGRAGDTQYF. In nucleotides, the CDR3 is TGTGCCAGCAGCAATACGCCGGGCAGGGCCGGAGATACGCAGTATTTT. This sequence joins TRBV7-3 and TRBJ2-3; possible D gene TRBD1, 5 bases. This CDR3 is 16 amino acids long. Germline values: CDR1 SGHTA, CDR2 FQGTGA. V lost 5 bases and J lost 5, with 20 bases in between.

This clonotype was counted many times. V usage is TRBV7-8 and J usage is TRBJ1-4; the D gene is possibly TRBD1 (6 bases). CDR1 is SGHVS, CDR2 FQNEAQ, per germline. The CDR3 has 14 residues. V lost 4 bases to trimming and J lost 8 bases, with 14 bases between them. The CDR3 sequence is CASSSPGGGEKLFF. In DNA, the CDR3 is TGTGCCAGCAGCTCCCCCGGGGGCGGGGAAAAACTGTTTTTT.

This clonotype has ten or more counts. The rearrangement uses TRBV18 and TRBJ1-5; 8 bases align to TRBD1. The germline V gene encodes CDR1 KGHSH and CDR2 LQKENI. The CDR3 consists of 15 residues. Trimming took 6 bases from V and 5 from J; bases not matched to a gene: 9. DNA for the CDR3: TGTGCCAGCTCGCGTGGACAGGGACGCGATCAGCCCCAGCATTTT. As protein: CASSRGQGRDQPQHF.

This clonotype came up many times. The J gene is TRBJ2-3, the V gene TRBV9; 9 bases map to TRBD2. Germline V gives CDR1 SGDLS, CDR2 YYNGEE. Trimming took 0 bases from V and 4 from J; bases not matched to a gene: 6. The CDR3 extends over 16 amino acids. The CDR3 region is CASSVEGLALADTQYF. The CDR3 nucleotides are TGTGCCAGCAGCGTAGAAGGACTAGCGCTTGCAGATACGCAGTATTTT.

This clonotype was picked up a small number of times. The chain employs TRBV29-1 and TRBJ2-7; possible D gene TRBD1, 6 bases. CDR1 and CDR2 from the germline V gene are SQVTM and ANQGSEA. The CDR3 loop spans 12 amino acids. Trimming removed 4 bases at V and 6 bases at J, with 13 bases between. The DNA for the CDR3 is TGCAGCGTTGTGGCCAGGGGATTCGAGCAGTACTTC. Encoded protein: CSVVARGFEQYF.

This clonotype appeared many times. The rearrangement joins TRBV7-9 to TRBJ1-1; possible D gene TRBD1, 6 bases. Germline V gives CDR1 SEHNR, CDR2 FQNEAQ (reference sequence). The germline V and J ends were trimmed by 5 bases and 1 base, with 8 bases remaining between them. The CDR3 is 13 amino acids. The CDR3 nucleotides read TGTGCCAGCAGCCGGACAGAGAACACTGAAGCTTTCTTT. This sequence encodes CASSRTENTEAFF. The whole variable domain, filled in from reference TRBV7-9 and TRBJ1-1, reads DTGVSQNPRHKITKRGQNVTFRCDPISEHNRLYWYRQTLGQGPEFLTYFQNEAQLEKSRLLSDRFSAERPKGSFSTLEIQRTEQGDSAMYLCASSRTENTEAFFGQGTRLTVV.

This chain uses TRBV5-4 with TRBJ2-7; 8 nucleotides align to TRBD1. Germline CDR1 SGHNT, CDR2 YYREEE (reference sequence). The CDR3 loop spans 15 amino acids. Trimming cost V 0 bases and J 7 bases; bases outside gene matches: 9. CDR3 DNA: TGTGCCAGCAGCTTGGCCTCCAGGGGGCCACGGGAGCAGTACTTC. Residues: CASSLASRGPREQYF.

This clonotype was recorded at least ten times. The gene calls are TRBV6-1 and TRBJ1-5; D gene unclear. Germline values: CDR1 MNHNS, CDR2 SASEGT. The germline V and J ends were trimmed by 1 base and 7 bases, with 11 bases remaining between them. The CDR3 has 14 residues. CDR3 sequence (DNA): TGTGCCAGCAGTGAAGGCCAGCTAAGACAGCCCCAGCATTTT. This codes for CASSEGQLRQPQHF.

This clonotype was seen many times. V is TRBV20-1 and J is TRBJ2-1, with 8 nucleotides matching TRBD2. This CDR3 has 14 amino acids. Germline V gene data show CDR1 as DFQATT and CDR2 as SNEGSKA (reference sequence). The CDR3 reads CSVGGASSYNEQFF. The DNA for the CDR3 is TGCAGCGTCGGGGGGGCCAGCTCCTACAATGAGCAGTTCTTC.

This clonotype was recorded at least ten times. V is TRBV5-4 and J is TRBJ1-1, with 8 bases matching TRBD1. Germline CDR1 and CDR2: SGHNT and YYREEE (reference sequence). J gave up 7 bases and V 4 bases, and 3 bases lay outside the gene matches. The CDR3 totals 12 residues. CDR3 amino acids: CASSIGTGEAFF. The CDR3 bases are TGTGCCAGCAGCATAGGGACAGGTGAAGCTTTCTTT.

This clonotype was seen a handful of times. The V and J genes are TRBV20-1 and TRBJ2-5; weak D call: TRBD2 (5 bases). Germline V gene lookup returns CDR1 DFQATT and CDR2 SNEGSKA (reference sequence). The CDR3 runs 14 residues. The V gene lost 1 base and the J gene lost 1 base, with 10 bases spanning the gap. The CDR3 protein is CSARAAVVQETQYF. The CDR3 coding sequence is TGCAGTGCTAGAGCAGCGGTGGTCCAAGAGACCCAGTACTTC.

This clonotype showed up many times. The chain is built from TRBV12-3 or TRBV12-4 and TRBJ1-1, with D maybe TRBD1 (6 bases). The CDR3 has 13 residues. Deletions cut 11 bases from V and 3 bases from J, with 16 bases between. As DNA, the CDR3 is TGTGCCTGCGCCGGGGGGCTGTACACTGAAGCTTTCTTT. Its protein product is CACAGGLYTEAFF.

There are many counts of this clonotype. V and J are TRBV7-2 and TRBJ2-5; TRBD2 might be the D (6 bases). The CDR3 has 13 amino acids. Trimming removed 3 bases at V and 5 bases at J, with 10 bases between. Germline CDR1 is SGHTA and CDR2 is FQGNSA. CDR3 nucleotide sequence: TGTGCCAGCAGCTTGGGGGGTTTGGAGACCCAGTACTTC. Its protein product is CASSLGGLETQYF.

This clonotype was recorded at least ten times. V and J are TRBV6-1 and TRBJ2-7, with 8 positions matching TRBD2. This CDR3 is 15 amino acids long. The junction had 8 bases not matched to a gene; V was cut back by 2 bases and J by 5 bases. Germline lookup yields CDR1 MNHNS and CDR2 SASEGT. CDR3 DNA sequence: TGTGCCAGCAGTGAATTAGCGGGATGGAAGGACGAGCAGTACTTC. Translation: CASSELAGWKDEQYF.

This clonotype was counted ten times or more. The chain carries TRBV9 and TRBJ2-3; no reliable D call. Germline V gene sequence: CDR1 SGDLS, CDR2 YYNGEE. Trimming removed 0 bases from V and 4 bases from J, with 12 bases in between. The CDR3 runs 15 residues. CDR3 region: CASSVGSLASDTQYF. The CDR3 nucleotides are TGTGCCAGCAGCGTAGGGTCGTTAGCTTCAGATACGCAGTATTTT.

This clonotype has at least ten counts. This chain links TRBV6-5 with TRBJ2-3; unclear D gene. CDR1 and CDR2 from the germline V gene are MNHEY and SVGAGI. The CDR3 is 17 residues long. V was pared by 2 bases and J by 0 bases, with 15 bases between. CDR3 in amino acids: CASSYRSRVGSTDTQYF. CDR3 DNA: TGTGCCAGCAGTTACCGTTCCCGGGTCGGTAGCACAGATACGCAGTATTTT.

The table lists this clonotype with many counts. The chain recombines TRBV7-9 with TRBJ2-1; TRBD2 matches 7 bases. Germline assignment: CDR1 SEHNR and CDR2 FQNEAQ (reference sequence). CDR3 length: 15 residues. The V segment lost 1 base and the J segment 10 bases; nucleotides outside the gene matches: 10. The CDR3 protein is CASSLVSELGGEQFF. The DNA of the CDR3 is TGTGCCAGCAGCTTAGTCAGCGAATTGGGAGGGGAGCAGTTCTTC.

This clonotype was observed at least ten times. The chain is built from TRBV28 and TRBJ1-5, with D hard to call. The germline V and J ends were trimmed by 5 bases and 7 bases, with 3 bases remaining between them. The CDR3 has 10 amino acids. Looked up from germline, CDR1 is MDHEN and CDR2 is SYDVKM. The CDR3 loop reads CASSSQPQHF. The CDR3 DNA reads TGTGCCAGCAGTAGCCAGCCCCAGCATTTT.